Listed below are T cell receptor beta chains from one sample, sequenced in a study of CD8 T cells in Susac syndrome. A single record per CDR3 protein comes from TCRdb applying MiXCR to the immunoSEQ multiplex PCR reads. The repertoire holds 85,000 to 130,000 distinct CDR3 sequences, with less than 95% as singletons. The specimen was CD8+ T cells from PBMCs. Receptors were obtained from a human donor with Susac syndrome. The CDR3 runs from the conserved cysteine through the conserved F or W. The D gene is left open where the match is weak. Clone size is given for some rows only: seen once, a few or many times, or a class if the clone is expanded.

D gene: -
V gene: TRBV27
J gene: TRBJ2-2
clone size: -
CDR3 length: 13
CDR3 DNA: TGTGCCAGCAGTTGGGTAAACACCGGGGAGCTGTTTTTT
CDR3 protein: CASSWVNTGELFF

D gene: -
V gene: TRBV25-1
J gene: TRBJ1-1
clone size: -
CDR3 length: 12
CDR3 DNA: TGTGCCAGCTCCGTGATGAACACTGAAGCTTTCTTT
CDR3 protein: CASSVMNTEAFF

D gene: TRBD2
V gene: TRBV6-4
J gene: TRBJ2-3
clone size: -
CDR3 length: 16
CDR3 DNA: TGTGCCAGCAGTACCGGGACTAGCGGGGGGGCCGATACGCAGTATTTT
CDR3 protein: CASSTGTSGGADTQYF

D gene: -
V gene: TRBV5-8
J gene: TRBJ2-7
clone size: -
CDR3 length: 15
CDR3 DNA: TGTGCCAGCAGCGCCGGTCGGATGGGCTCCTACGAGCAGTACTTC
CDR3 protein: CASSAGRMGSYEQYF

D gene: -
V gene: TRBV14
J gene: TRBJ2-1
clone size: -
CDR3 length: 19
CDR3 DNA: TGTGCCAGCAGCCAAGTGTTCCCCCCCGCCGGGGGCTCCTACAATGAGCAGTTCTTC
CDR3 protein: CASSQVFPPAGGSYNEQFF

D gene: TRBD1
V gene: TRBV9
J gene: TRBJ2-3
clone size: once
CDR3 length: 13
CDR3 DNA: TGTGCCAGCAGCGTGACAGGGGGCGATACGCAGTATTTT
CDR3 protein: CASSVTGGDTQYF

D gene: TRBD1
V gene: TRBV25-1
J gene: TRBJ2-2
clone size: -
CDR3 length: 13
CDR3 DNA: TGTGCCAGCAGTCGACAGGGCACCGGGGAGCTGTTTTTT
CDR3 protein: CASSRQGTGELFF

D gene: -
V gene: TRBV11-1
J gene: TRBJ2-5
clone size: -
CDR3 length: 15
CDR3 DNA: TGTGCCAGCAGCTACACCTCGGGGGTAGAAGAGACCCAGTACTTC
CDR3 protein: CASSYTSGVEETQYF

D gene: -
V gene: TRBV9
J gene: TRBJ1-2
clone size: -
CDR3 length: 14
CDR3 DNA: TGTGCCAGCAGCAGCGAGAGGCAGGGCGGTGGCTACACCTTC
CDR3 protein: CASSSERQGGGYTF

D gene: -
V gene: TRBV9
J gene: TRBJ1-2
clone size: -
CDR3 length: 15
CDR3 DNA: TGTGCCAGCAGCGTAGGGGGCAGGGATCTCTATGGCTACACCTTC
CDR3 protein: CASSVGGRDLYGYTF